Listed here are 21 T cell receptor beta chains from one sample, sequenced in a study of blood T cell repertoires in COVID-19. TCRdb's copy holds only in-frame clones and misses some; the assay was immunoSEQ multiplex PCR. The table records around 200,000 clones, about 90% of them present only once. The sample was peripheral blood. Receptors were obtained from a man aged 65 to 79 with active or convalescent COVID-19.

The rearrangement uses TRBV18 and TRBJ1-2, with TRBD1 matching 10 bases. Per germline, CDR1 KGHSH and CDR2 LQKENI. After removal of 3 bases from V and 3 bases from J, the junction contained 10 bases not matched to a gene. There are 17 residues in the CDR3. CDR3 protein: CASSPQTGTGEDYGYTF. CDR3 in DNA: TGTGCCAGCTCACCGCAAACCGGGACAGGGGAAGACTATGGCTACACCTTC.

This clone was found once. V is TRBV6-5 and J is TRBJ1-5, with a tentative D call TRBD1 (6 bases). Trimming left V 6 bases short and J 5 bases short, with 17 bases between. CDR3 length: 15 amino acids. Per the germline V gene, CDR1 is MNHEY and CDR2 is SVGAGI. The CDR3 coding sequence is TGTGCCAGCAGGCACGATGGGACATCAGATCAGCCCCAGCATTTT. It specifies CASRHDGTSDQPQHF.

V is TRBV7-2 and J is TRBJ2-5, with D possibly matching TRBD1 (6 bases). The germline CDR1 and CDR2 sequences are SGHTA and FQGNSA. With 2 bases removed from V and 5 bases from J, the gap between germline ends came to 15 bases. CDR3 size: 15 residues. In nucleotides, the CDR3 is TGTGCCAGCAGCTTACACAGGGTACGGTCGGAGACCCAGTACTTC. It encodes CASSLHRVRSETQYF.

This clone was seen once. The chain combines TRBV7-8 with TRBJ1-4; D unresolved. Germline CDR1 and CDR2: SGHVS and FQNEAQ. Trimming removed 1 base from V and 10 bases from J, with 13 bases in between. This CDR3 comprises 14 residues. The CDR3 nucleotides read TGTGCCAGCAGCTTAGGGCAGGTTATTGGAAAACTGTTTTTT. Translated: CASSLGQVIGKLFF.

The rearrangement uses TRBV7-2 and TRBJ1-2, with TRBD1 matching over 8 bases. The CDR3 runs 14 residues. V trimming: 5 bases; J trimming: 7 bases; junction bases outside the gene matches: 9. CDR1 SGHTA and CDR2 FQGNSA come from the germline V gene. This CDR3 is CASSPPGQARGYTF. CDR3 nucleotide sequence: TGTGCCAGCAGCCCCCCGGGACAGGCTCGTGGCTACACCTTC.

The CDR3 here is CASSWDRGPTEQFF. DNA for the CDR3: TGCGCCAGCAGCTGGGACAGGGGGCCAACTGAGCAGTTCTTC. The V gene is TRBV5-1, the J gene TRBJ2-1; the match to TRBD1 covers 12 bases. The J segment lost 9 bases and the V segment lost 3 bases, leaving 4 bases of the junction unmatched. The CDR3 is 14 amino acids. Germline loops: CDR1 SGHRS, CDR2 YFSETQ.

The chain links TRBV5-4 to TRBJ1-2; TRBD1 is a possible D gene (6 bases). This CDR3 comprises 15 residues. Germline CDR1 reads SGHNT; CDR2 reads YYREEE (reference sequence). Trimming pared 4 bases from V and 1 base from J, leaving 14 bases between. The CDR3 loop reads CASSPDSRFNYGYTF. The CDR3 coding sequence is TGTGCCAGCAGCCCGGACAGCCGATTTAACTATGGCTACACCTTC.

The rearrangement links TRBV27 to TRBJ2-7, with TRBD1 matching 8 bases. Germline V gene sequence: CDR1 MNHEY, CDR2 SMNVEV (reference sequence). J gave up 3 bases and V 5 bases, and 9 bases lay outside the gene matches. This CDR3 has 15 amino acids. CDR3 loop: CASSPTPRGLYEQYF. Here the CDR3 DNA reads TGTGCCAGCAGTCCCACCCCCAGGGGGCTCTACGAGCAGTACTTC.

The CDR3 DNA reads TGCGCCAGCAGCCAAGGTAACGGACAGGGGAGCACAGATACGCAGTATTTT. This translates into CASSQGNGQGSTDTQYF. V usage is TRBV4-3 and J usage is TRBJ2-3; 9 bases are shared with TRBD1. CDR3 length: 17 amino acids. Germline-derived CDR1 and CDR2 are LGHNA and YSLEER. V lost 1 base to trimming and J lost 0 bases; unmatched junction nucleotides: 5.

The chain carries TRBV27 and TRBJ2-7, with D perhaps matching TRBD1 (6 bases). V was pared by 5 bases and J by 1 base, with 24 bases between. The CDR3 extends over 18 amino acids. Germline V lookup: CDR1 MNHEY, CDR2 SMNVEV (reference sequence). CDR3 protein: CASSPTSLQGGGSYEQYF. In DNA, the CDR3 is TGTGCCAGCAGTCCAACCTCCTTACAGGGTGGAGGTTCCTACGAGCAGTACTTC.

DNA for the CDR3: TGTGCCTGGAGTAGGAAAGGTGCGGACTATGGCTACACCTTC. Protein sequence: CAWSRKGADYGYTF. V and J are TRBV30 and TRBJ1-2; D is unresolved. The CDR3 spans 14 residues. Germline V gene sequence: CDR1 GTSNPN, CDR2 SVGIG (reference sequence). The germline V and J ends were trimmed by 2 bases and 3 bases, with 13 bases remaining between them.

The chain uses TRBV4-3 and TRBJ2-7; a weak D match, TRBD1 (7 bases). Trimming cost V 4 bases and J 2 bases, with 18 bases left between them. The CDR3 sequence is 16 residues long. The germline V gene has CDR1 LGHNA and CDR2 YSLEER. The CDR3 protein is CASSRLQGRRTYEQYF. The CDR3 region has the DNA TGCGCCAGCAGCCGACTACAGGGGAGGCGCACCTACGAGCAGTACTTC.

The gene calls are TRBV5-1 and TRBJ2-3, with 8 bases aligning to TRBD2. The CDR3 consists of 16 residues. J gave up 0 bases and V 0 bases, and 3 bases lay outside the gene matches. CDR1 and CDR2 from the germline V gene are SGHRS and YFSETQ. The CDR3 here is CASSLDGGGSTDTQYF. DNA of the CDR3: TGCGCCAGCAGCTTGGATGGCGGGGGGAGCACAGATACGCAGTATTTT.

The chain links TRBV23-1 to TRBJ1-3; possibly TRBD1 for D (6 bases). TRBV23-1 has ORF status, its function being uncertain. Trimming left V 2 bases short and J 3 bases short, with 14 bases between. The CDR3 sequence is 16 residues long. The DNA of the CDR3 is TGCGCCAGCAGTCAACCACGGACAGAGGATGGAAACACCATATATTTT. Its protein is CASSQPRTEDGNTIYF.

The chain is built from TRBV30 and TRBJ1-6; D may be TRBD1 (6 bases). Germline V lookup: CDR1 GTSNPN, CDR2 SVGIG (reference sequence). The CDR3 spans 13 residues. V gave up 3 bases and J gave up 10 bases, with 13 bases separating them. This CDR3 is CAWSATQGSPLHF. CDR3 DNA sequence: TGTGCCTGGAGCGCTACACAGGGATCACCCCTCCACTTT.

The chain joins TRBV2 to TRBJ2-2; no firm D call. This CDR3 has 14 amino acids. V was cut by 6 bases and J by 1 base, with 9 bases left in between. Germline values: CDR1 SNHLY, CDR2 FYNNEI. The CDR3 protein is CASRLIVNTGELFF. CDR3 bases: TGTGCCAGCAGGCTGATAGTGAACACCGGGGAGCTGTTTTTT.

Only a few counts were recorded for this clone. This chain joins TRBV6-2 or TRBV6-3 and TRBJ1-2; D is ambiguous. Trimming shortened V by 0 bases and J by 8 bases, and 13 bases separated the two germline ends. The CDR3 totals 14 residues. CDR1 and CDR2 from the germline V gene are MNHEY and SVGEGT. The CDR3 spells CASSYSGGGIGYTF. The CDR3 DNA reads as TGTGCCAGCAGTTACTCTGGTGGAGGAATCGGCTACACCTTC.

V is TRBV30 and J is TRBJ1-3; 9 nucleotides match TRBD1. Germline V CDR1 and CDR2: GTSNPN, SVGIG (reference sequence). Trimming took 7 bases from V and 8 from J; bases not matched to a gene: 6. The CDR3 extends over 12 amino acids. For the CDR3, the DNA is TGTGCCTCTACGGACAGGGGAGACACCATATATTTT. Its translation: CASTDRGDTIYF.

This chain joins TRBV5-1 and TRBJ2-1; perhaps TRBD2 as D (7 bases). Per germline, CDR1 SGHRS and CDR2 YFSETQ. The CDR3 is 16 residues long. Trimming took 0 bases from V and 3 from J, leaving 13 bases between them. The CDR3 DNA reads TGCGCCAGCAGCTTGGCCGTAGGGGGGGACTACAATGAGCAGTTCTTC. Translation gives CASSLAVGGDYNEQFF.

The CDR3 reads CASSLDLAPGAKNIQYF. The CDR3 bases are TGCGCCAGCAGCTTGGACCTCGCCCCGGGAGCCAAAAACATTCAGTACTTC. The chain uses TRBV5-1 and TRBJ2-4; no clear D. The CDR3 runs to 17 residues. Trimming shortened V by 0 bases and J by 0 bases, and 13 bases separated the two germline ends. CDR1 is SGHRS, CDR2 YFSETQ, per germline.

This rearrangement joins TRBV7-9 to TRBJ2-1; the match to TRBD2 covers 7 bases. The germline gives CDR1 SEHNR, CDR2 FQNEAQ (reference sequence). The junction had 14 bases not matched to a gene; V was cut back by 5 bases and J by 4 bases. This CDR3 is built from 17 residues. CDR3 residues: CASSPPLRLAVYNEQFF. The CDR3, as DNA: TGTGCCAGCAGCCCCCCCCTTCGGCTAGCGGTTTACAATGAGCAGTTCTTC. The variable domain in full, with the rest retrieved from reference TRBV7-9 and TRBJ2-1, is DTGVSQNPRHKITKRGQNVTFRCDPISEHNRLYWYRQTLGQGPEFLTYFQNEAQLEKSRLLSDRFSAERPKGSFSTLEIQRTEQGDSAMYLCASSPPLRLAVYNEQFFGPGTRLTVL.